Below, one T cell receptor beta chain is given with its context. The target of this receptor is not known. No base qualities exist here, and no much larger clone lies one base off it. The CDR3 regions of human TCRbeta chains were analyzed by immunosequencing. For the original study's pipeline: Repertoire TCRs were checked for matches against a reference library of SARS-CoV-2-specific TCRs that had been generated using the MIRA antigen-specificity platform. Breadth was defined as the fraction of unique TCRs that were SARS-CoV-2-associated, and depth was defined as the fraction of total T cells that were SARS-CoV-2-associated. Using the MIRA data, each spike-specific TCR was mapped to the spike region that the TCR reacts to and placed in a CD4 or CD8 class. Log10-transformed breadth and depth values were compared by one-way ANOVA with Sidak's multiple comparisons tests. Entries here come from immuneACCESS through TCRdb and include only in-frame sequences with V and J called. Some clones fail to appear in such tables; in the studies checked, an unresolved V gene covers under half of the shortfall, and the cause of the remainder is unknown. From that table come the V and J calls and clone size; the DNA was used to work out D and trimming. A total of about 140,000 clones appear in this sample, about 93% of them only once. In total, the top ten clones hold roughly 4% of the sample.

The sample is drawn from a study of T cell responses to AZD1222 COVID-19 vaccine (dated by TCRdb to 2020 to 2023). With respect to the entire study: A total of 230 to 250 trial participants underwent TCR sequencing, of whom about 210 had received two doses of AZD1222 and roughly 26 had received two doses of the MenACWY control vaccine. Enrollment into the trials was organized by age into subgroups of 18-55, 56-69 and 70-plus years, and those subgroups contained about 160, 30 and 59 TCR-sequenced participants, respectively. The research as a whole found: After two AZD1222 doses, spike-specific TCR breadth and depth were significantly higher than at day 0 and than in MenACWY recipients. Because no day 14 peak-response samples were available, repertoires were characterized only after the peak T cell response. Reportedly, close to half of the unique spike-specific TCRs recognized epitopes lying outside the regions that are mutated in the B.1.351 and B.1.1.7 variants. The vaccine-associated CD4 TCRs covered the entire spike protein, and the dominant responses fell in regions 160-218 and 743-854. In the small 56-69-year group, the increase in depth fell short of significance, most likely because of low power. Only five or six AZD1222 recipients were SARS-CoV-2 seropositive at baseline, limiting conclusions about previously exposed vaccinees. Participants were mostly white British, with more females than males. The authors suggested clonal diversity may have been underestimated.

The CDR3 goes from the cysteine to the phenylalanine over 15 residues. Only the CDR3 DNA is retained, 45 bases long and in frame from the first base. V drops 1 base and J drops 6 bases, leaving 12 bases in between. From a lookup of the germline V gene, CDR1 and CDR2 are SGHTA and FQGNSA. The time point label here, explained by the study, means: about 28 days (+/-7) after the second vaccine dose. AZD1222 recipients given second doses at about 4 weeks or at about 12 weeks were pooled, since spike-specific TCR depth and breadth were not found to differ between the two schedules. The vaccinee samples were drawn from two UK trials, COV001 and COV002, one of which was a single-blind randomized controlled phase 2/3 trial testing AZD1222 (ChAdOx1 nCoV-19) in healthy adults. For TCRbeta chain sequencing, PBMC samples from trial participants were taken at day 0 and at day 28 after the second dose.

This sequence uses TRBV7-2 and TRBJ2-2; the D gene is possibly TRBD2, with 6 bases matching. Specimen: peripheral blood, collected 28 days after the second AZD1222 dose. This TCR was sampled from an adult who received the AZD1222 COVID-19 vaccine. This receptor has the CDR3 CASSLVPGGSGELFF. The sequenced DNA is TGTGCCAGCAGCTTAGTTCCCGGAGGGTCCGGGGAGCTGTTTTTT.